This T cell receptor beta chain was identified during a study of blood T cells in healthy people across ages. Study results and caveats: Unsorted PBMC material precluded a definitive naive versus antigen-experienced comparison.

Through a sample-barcoded 5' primer and a J-beta primer mix, a second PCR was run for roughly 6 to 11 cycles. A 12-random-nucleotide template-switch adaptor tagged each cDNA molecule. Via MiXCR, TCRdb re-called the 5' RACE reads, giving one row per CDR3 protein. The data show over a million distinct CDR3 sequences, with under 45% seen just once and 15% to 20% held by the top ten. There are 14 residues in the CDR3. Germline CDR1 SQVTM, CDR2 ANQGSEA. V lost 5 bases, J lost 2 bases, and 6 bases stayed unmatched. With respect to this clonotype: The target antigen is unknown.

The J gene is TRBJ2-3, the V gene TRBV29-1, with 8 nucleotides matching TRBD2. The specimen was blood. This TCR derives from a woman in her fifties or sixties in good health. CDR3 sequence: CSVLTSGTTDTQYF. CDR3 coding DNA: TGCAGCGTTCTTACTAGCGGCACCACAGATACGCAGTATTTT.